Described below is a single T cell receptor beta chain sequence and its context. Its cognate antigen is unknown. V was pared by 1 base and J by 7 bases, with 11 bases between. CDR3 length: 13 amino acids. Germline CDR1 and CDR2: SGHKS and YYEKEE (reference sequence). The sample comes from a study of T cell responses to AZD1222 COVID-19 vaccine. Study-wide results and caveats: Donors in the cohort were predominantly white British and more often female, and clonal diversity was possibly underestimated. Researchers report vaccine-associated CD4 TCRs spanning spike, with dominance at 160-218 and 743-854. A rise in Spike-specific TCR breadth and depth followed two AZD1222 doses. Nearly half of unique spike-specific TCRs reportedly avoided B.1.351 and B.1.1.7 mutated regions.

TCRdb's copy holds only in-frame clones and misses some; the assay was immunoSEQ multiplex PCR. The table includes over 65,000 clones, approximately 80% detected once. The TCR was taken from an adult in good health. The material sequenced was peripheral blood, taken on day 0 of AZD1222 vaccination. This chain connects TRBV5-5 to TRBJ2-5; D gene unclear. CDR3 sequence reads: CASSLMTAGTQYF. The CDR3 DNA sequence: TGTGCCAGCAGCTTGATGACCGCAGGGACCCAGTACTTC.